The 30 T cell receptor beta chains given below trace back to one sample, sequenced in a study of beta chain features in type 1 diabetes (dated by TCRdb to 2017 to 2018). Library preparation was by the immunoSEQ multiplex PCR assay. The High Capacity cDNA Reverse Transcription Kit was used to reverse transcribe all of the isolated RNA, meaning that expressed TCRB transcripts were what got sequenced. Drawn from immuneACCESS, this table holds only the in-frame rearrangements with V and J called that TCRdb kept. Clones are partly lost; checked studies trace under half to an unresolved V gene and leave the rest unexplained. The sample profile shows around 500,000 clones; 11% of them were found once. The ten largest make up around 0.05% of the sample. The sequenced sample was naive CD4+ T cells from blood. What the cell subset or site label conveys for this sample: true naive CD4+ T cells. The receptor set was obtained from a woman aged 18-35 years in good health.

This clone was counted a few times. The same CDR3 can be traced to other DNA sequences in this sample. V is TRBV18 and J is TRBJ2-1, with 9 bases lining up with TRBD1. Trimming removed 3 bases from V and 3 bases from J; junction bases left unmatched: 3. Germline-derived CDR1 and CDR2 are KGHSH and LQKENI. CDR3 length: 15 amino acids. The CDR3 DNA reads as TGTGCCAGCTCACCCGGGACAGGGAGCTACAATGAGCAGTTCTTC. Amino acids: CASSPGTGSYNEQFF.

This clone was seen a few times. The CDR3 DNA reads as TGTGCCAGCAGCCCTGAACTAGCGGGAGCCTACGAGCAGTACTTC. Amino acid sequence: CASSPELAGAYEQYF. This rearrangement joins TRBV11-1 to TRBJ2-7, with 11 positions matching TRBD2. This CDR3 has 15 amino acids. The germline V gene encodes CDR1 SGHAT and CDR2 FQDESV (reference sequence). J lost 2 bases, V lost 5 bases, and 5 bases had no gene match.

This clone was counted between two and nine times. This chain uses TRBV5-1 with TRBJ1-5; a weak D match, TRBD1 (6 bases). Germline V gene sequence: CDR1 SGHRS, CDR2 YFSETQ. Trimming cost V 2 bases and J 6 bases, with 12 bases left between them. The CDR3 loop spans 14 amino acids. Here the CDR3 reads CASSFGDKSQPQHF. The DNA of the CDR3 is TGCGCCAGCAGCTTCGGGGACAAGAGTCAGCCCCAGCATTTT.

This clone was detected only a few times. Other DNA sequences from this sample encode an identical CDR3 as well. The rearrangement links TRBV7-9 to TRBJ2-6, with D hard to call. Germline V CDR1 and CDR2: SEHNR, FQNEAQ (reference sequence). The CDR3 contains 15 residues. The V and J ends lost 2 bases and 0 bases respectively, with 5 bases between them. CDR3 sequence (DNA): TGTGCCAGCAGCTTAAGGGTCTCTGGGGCCAACGTCCTGACTTTC. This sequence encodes CASSLRVSGANVLTF. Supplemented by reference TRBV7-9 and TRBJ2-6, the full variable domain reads DTGVSQNPRHKITKRGQNVTFRCDPISEHNRLYWYRQTLGQGPEFLTYFQNEAQLEKSRLLSDRFSAERPKGSFSTLEIQRTEQGDSAMYLCASSLRVSGANVLTFGAGSRLTVL.

The CDR3 protein is CASSQGDLGGYGYTF. CDR3 coding DNA: TGCGCCAGCAGTCAGGGGGACCTAGGGGGCTATGGCTACACCTTC. The chain joins TRBV23-1 to TRBJ1-2, with D possibly TRBD1 on 6 matching bases. TRBV23-1 is recorded as an ORF, its role being uncertain. This CDR3 is 15 amino acids long. Trimming removed 3 bases from V and 4 bases from J, with 15 bases in between.

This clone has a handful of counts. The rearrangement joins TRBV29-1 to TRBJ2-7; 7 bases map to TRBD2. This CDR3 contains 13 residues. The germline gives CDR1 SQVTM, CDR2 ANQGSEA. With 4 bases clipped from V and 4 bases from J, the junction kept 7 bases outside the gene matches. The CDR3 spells CSVGLASSYEQYF. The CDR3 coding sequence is TGCAGCGTTGGACTAGCATCATCTTACGAGCAGTACTTC.

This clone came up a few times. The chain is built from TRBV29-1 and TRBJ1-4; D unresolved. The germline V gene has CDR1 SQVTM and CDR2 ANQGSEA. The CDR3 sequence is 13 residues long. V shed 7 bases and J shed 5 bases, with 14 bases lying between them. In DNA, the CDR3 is TGCAGCGCTCGTGGGTCTGGGAATGAAAAACTGTTTTTT. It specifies CSARGSGNEKLFF.

DNA of the CDR3: TGTGCCAGCAGTTTCCCCCAACAGGAGCAGTACTTC. Translating gives CASSFPQQEQYF. The chain has TRBV6-6 and TRBJ2-7; D is undetermined. The V gene lost 4 bases and the J gene lost 7 bases, with 11 bases spanning the gap. This CDR3 contains 12 residues. Germline CDR1 is MNHNY and CDR2 is SVGAGI (reference sequence).

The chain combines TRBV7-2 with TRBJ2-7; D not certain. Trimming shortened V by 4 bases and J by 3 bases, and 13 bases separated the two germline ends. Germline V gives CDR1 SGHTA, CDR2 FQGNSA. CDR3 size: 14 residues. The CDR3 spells CASSSPALFYEQYF. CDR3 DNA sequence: TGTGCCAGCAGCTCCCCGGCCTTGTTCTACGAGCAGTACTTC.

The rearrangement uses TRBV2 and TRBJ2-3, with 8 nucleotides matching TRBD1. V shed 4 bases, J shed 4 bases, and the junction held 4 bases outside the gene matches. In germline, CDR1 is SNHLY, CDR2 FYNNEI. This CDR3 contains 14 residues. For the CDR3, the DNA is TGTGCCAGCAGTGGGACAGGGTCGGCAGATACGCAGTATTTT. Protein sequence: CASSGTGSADTQYF.

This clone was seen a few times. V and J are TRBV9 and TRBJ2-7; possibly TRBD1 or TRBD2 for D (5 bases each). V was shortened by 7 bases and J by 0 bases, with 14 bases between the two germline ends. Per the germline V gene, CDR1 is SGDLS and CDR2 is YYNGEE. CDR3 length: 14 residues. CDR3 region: CASARMGDSYEQYF. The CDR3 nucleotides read TGTGCCAGCGCCCGTATGGGGGACTCCTACGAGCAGTACTTC.

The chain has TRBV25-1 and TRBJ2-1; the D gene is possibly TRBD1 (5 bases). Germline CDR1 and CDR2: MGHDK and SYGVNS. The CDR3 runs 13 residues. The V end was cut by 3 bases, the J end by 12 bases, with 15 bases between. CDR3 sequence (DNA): TGTGCCAGCAGTGAGATTCAGGGTAGGGCGCAGTTCTTC. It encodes CASSEIQGRAQFF.

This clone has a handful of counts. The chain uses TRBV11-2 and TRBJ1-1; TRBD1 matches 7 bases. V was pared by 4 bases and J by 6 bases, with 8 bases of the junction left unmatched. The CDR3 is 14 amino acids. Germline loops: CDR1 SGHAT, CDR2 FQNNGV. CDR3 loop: CASSSKDRVAEAFF. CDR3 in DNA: TGTGCCAGCAGCTCGAAAGACAGGGTAGCTGAAGCTTTCTTT.

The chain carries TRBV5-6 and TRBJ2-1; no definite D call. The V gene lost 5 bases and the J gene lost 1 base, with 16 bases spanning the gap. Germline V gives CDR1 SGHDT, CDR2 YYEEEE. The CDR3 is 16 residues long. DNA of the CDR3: TGTGCCAGCAGGCCGAATGGATGGGGATCCTACAATGAGCAGTTCTTC. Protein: CASRPNGWGSYNEQFF. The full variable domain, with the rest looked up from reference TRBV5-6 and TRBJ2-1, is DAGVTQSPTHLIKTRGQQVTLRCSPKSGHDTVSWYQQALGQGPQFIFQYYEEEERQRGNFPDRFSGHQFPNYSSELNVNALLLGDSALYLCASRPNGWGSYNEQFFGPGTRLTVL.

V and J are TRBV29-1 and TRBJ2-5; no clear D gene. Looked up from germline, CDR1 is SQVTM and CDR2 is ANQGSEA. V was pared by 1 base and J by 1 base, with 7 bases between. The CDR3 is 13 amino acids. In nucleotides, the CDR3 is TGCAGCGTTGAAGGGTTCGTCCAAGAGACCCAGTACTTC. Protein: CSVEGFVQETQYF.

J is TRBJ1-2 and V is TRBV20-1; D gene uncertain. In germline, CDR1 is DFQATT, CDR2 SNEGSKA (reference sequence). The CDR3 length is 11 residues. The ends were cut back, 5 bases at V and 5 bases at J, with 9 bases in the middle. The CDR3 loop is CSAPLWYGYTF. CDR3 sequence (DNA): TGCAGTGCTCCCCTATGGTATGGCTACACCTTC.

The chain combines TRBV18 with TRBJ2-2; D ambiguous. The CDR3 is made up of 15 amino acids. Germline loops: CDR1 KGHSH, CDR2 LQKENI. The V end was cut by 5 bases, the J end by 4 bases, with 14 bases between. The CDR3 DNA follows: TGTGCCAGCTCATGGAGCTCGCAGAGCACCGGGGAGCTGTTTTTT. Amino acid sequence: CASSWSSQSTGELFF.

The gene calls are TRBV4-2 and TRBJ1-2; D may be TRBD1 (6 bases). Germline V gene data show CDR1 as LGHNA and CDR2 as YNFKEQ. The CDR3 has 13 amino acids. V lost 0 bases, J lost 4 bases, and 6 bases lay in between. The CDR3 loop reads CASSQETGYGYTF. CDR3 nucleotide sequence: TGTGCCAGCAGCCAAGAGACAGGCTATGGCTACACCTTC.

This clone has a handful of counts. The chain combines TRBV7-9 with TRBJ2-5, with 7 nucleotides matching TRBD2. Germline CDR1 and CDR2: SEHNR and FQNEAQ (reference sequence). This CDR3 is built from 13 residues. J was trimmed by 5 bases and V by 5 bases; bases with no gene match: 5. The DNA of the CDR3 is TGTGCCAGCAGCCGCGGACTAGGGGAGACCCAGTACTTC. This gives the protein CASSRGLGETQYF.

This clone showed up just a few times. The CDR3 is CASRNLRGTEAFF. CDR3 sequence (DNA): TGTGCCAGCAGGAACCTCAGGGGGACTGAAGCTTTCTTT. This chain connects TRBV11-2 to TRBJ1-1, with 7 bases aligning to TRBD1. The germline CDR1 and CDR2 sequences are SGHAT and FQNNGV. V shed 6 bases and J 5 bases; nucleotides not matched to a gene: 6. CDR3 size: 13 residues.

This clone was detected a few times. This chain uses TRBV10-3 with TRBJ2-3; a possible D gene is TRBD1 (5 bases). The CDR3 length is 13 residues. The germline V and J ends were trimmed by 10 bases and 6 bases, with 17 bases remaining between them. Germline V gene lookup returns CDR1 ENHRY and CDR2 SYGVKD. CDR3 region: CATNGAQADTQYF. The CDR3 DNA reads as TGTGCCACCAATGGGGCGCAGGCCGATACGCAGTATTTT.

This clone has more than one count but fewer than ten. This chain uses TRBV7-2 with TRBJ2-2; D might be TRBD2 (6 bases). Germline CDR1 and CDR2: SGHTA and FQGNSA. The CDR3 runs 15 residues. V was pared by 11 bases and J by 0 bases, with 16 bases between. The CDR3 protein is CAVSRGGTNTGELFF. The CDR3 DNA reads TGTGCCGTCAGCCGTGGCGGGACGAACACCGGGGAGCTGTTTTTT.

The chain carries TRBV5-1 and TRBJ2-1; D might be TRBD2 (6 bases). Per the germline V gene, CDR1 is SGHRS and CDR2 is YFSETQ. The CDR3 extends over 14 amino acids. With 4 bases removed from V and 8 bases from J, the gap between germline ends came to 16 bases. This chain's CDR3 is CASSPGGWGDEQFF. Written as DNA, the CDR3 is TGCGCCAGCAGCCCCGGGGGTTGGGGCGATGAGCAGTTCTTC.

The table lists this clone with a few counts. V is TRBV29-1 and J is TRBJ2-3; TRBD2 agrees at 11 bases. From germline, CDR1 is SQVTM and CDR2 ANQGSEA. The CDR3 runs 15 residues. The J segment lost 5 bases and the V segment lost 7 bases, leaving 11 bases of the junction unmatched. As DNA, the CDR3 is TGCAGCGCCCGACTAGCGGGGTTCCTCGGAGATACGCAGTATTTT. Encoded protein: CSARLAGFLGDTQYF.

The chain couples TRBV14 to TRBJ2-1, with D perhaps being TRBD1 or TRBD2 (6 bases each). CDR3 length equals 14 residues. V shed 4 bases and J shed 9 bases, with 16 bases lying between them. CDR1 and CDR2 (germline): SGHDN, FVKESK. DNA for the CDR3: TGTGCCAGCAGCCTCCGAGGGGGAGGACTTGAGCAGTTCTTC. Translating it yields CASSLRGGGLEQFF.

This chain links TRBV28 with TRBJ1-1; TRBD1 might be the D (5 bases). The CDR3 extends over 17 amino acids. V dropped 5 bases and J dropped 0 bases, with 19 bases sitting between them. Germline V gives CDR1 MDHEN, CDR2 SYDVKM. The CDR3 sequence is CASSQIAGSVLNTEAFF. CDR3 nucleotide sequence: TGTGCCAGCAGTCAGATAGCAGGGAGCGTCCTGAACACTGAAGCTTTCTTT.

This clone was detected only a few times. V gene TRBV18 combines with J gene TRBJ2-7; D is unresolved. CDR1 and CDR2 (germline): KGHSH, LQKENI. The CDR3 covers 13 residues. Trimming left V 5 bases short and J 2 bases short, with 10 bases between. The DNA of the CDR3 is TGTGCCAGCTCATCCACAAACACCTACGAGCAGTACGTC. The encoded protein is CASSSTNTYEQYV.

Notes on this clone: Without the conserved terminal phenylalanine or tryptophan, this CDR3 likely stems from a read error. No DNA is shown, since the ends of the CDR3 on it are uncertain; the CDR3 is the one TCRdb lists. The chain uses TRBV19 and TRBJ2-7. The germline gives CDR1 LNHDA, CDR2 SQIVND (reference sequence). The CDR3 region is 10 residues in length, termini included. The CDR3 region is CASSILPGPL.

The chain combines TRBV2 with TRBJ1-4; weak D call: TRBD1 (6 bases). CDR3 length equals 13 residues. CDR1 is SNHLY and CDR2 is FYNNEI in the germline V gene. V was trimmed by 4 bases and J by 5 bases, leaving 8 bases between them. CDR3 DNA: TGTGCCAGCAGTGGGACAGCAAATGAAAAACTGTTTTTT. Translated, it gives CASSGTANEKLFF.

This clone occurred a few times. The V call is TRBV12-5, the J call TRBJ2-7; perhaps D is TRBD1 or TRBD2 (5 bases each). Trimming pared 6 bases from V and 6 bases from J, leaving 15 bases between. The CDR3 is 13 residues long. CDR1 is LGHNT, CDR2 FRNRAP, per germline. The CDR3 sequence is CASGETPGAEQYF. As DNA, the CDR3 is TGTGCTAGTGGAGAGACACCCGGGGCCGAGCAGTACTTC. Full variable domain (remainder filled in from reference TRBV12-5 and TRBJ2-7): DARVTQTPRHKVTEMGQEVTMRCQPILGHNTVFWYRQTMMQGLELLAYFRNRAPLDDSGMPKDRFSAEMPDATLATLKIQPSEPRDSAVYFCASGETPGAEQYFGPGTRLTVT.